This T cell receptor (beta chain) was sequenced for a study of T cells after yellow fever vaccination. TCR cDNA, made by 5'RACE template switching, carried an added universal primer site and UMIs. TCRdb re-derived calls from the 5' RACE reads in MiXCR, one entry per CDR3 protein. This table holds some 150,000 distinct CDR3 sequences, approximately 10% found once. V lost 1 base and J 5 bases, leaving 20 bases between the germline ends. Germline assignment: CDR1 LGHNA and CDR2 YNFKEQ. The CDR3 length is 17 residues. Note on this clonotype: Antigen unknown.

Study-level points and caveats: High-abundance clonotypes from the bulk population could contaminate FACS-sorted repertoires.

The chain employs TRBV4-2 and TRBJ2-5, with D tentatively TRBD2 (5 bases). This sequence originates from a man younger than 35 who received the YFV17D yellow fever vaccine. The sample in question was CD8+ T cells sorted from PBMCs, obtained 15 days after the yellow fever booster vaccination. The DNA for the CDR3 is TGTGCCAGCAGCCAAGGGGCCCCGGGGTCCATGGGGGAGACCCAGTACTTC. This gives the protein CASSQGAPGSMGETQYF.